Presented here are 9 T cell receptor beta chains from one specimen sequenced in a study of HIV-infected patients and healthy controls. cDNA was made from about 500 ng RNA using alpha and beta constant primers. Alpha and beta chain libraries were made separately by chain-specific third strand synthesis with multiplexing indices. TCRdb re-called the 5' RACE reads with MiXCR, one entry per CDR3 protein. The sample carries some 13,000 distinct CDR3 sequences, around 9% recorded once. No cell fractionation was done, so the repertoire covers all unsorted peripheral blood T cells. The specimen sequenced was blood. These receptor sequences come from an adult in good health.

By proportion, this clonotype is medium-sized (0.01 to 0.1%). This chain connects TRBV7-9 to TRBJ2-7, with a possible D match to TRBD1 (6 bases). The V gene's germline CDR1 is SEHNR and CDR2 FQNEAQ (reference sequence). V shed 6 bases and J shed 4 bases, with 16 bases lying between them. The CDR3 is 14 residues long. CDR3 in DNA: TGTGCCAGCAGTCAACAGGGTTTAAGGTACGAGCAGTACTTC. Residues: CASSQQGLRYEQYF.

There are a few counts of this clonotype. The chain joins TRBV3-1 to TRBJ2-5; the match to TRBD2 covers 11 bases. Trimming removed 1 base from V and 2 bases from J; junction bases left unmatched: 0. The CDR3 length is 15 residues. Germline-derived CDR1 and CDR2 are LGHDT and YNNKEL (reference sequence). The DNA of the CDR3 is TGTGCCAGCAGCCAAGGACTAGCGGGGCAAGAGACCCAGTACTTC. Its translation: CASSQGLAGQETQYF.

By share of the sample, this clonotype is medium-sized. The V and J genes are TRBV20-1 and TRBJ1-4; weak D call: TRBD1 (6 bases). The germline gives CDR1 DFQATT, CDR2 SNEGSKA (reference sequence). Trimming left V 8 bases short and J 8 bases short, with 12 bases between. The CDR3 sequence is 11 residues long. Written as DNA, the CDR3 is TGCAGTCGGGACATTCGGGAAAAACTGTTTTTT. Its protein is CSRDIREKLFF.

This clonotype counts as medium-sized (0.01 to 0.1%). The chain carries TRBV7-9 and TRBJ1-2; D unclear. In germline, CDR1 is SEHNR, CDR2 FQNEAQ (reference sequence). The CDR3 consists of 13 residues. The germline V and J ends were trimmed by 1 base and 8 bases, with 11 bases remaining between them. CDR3 bases: TGTGCCAGCAGCTTAGGAGGGATGGGGGGCTACACCTTC. Protein: CASSLGGMGGYTF.

This clonotype was seen many times. V and J are TRBV7-2 and TRBJ2-3, with TRBD2 matching 8 bases. The CDR3 consists of 15 residues. V lost 3 bases to trimming and J lost 1 base; unmatched junction nucleotides: 3. Looked up from germline, CDR1 is SGHTA and CDR2 is FQGNSA. Here the CDR3 reads CASSLIAGRTDTQYF. Written as DNA, the CDR3 is TGTGCCAGCAGCTTGATAGCGGGACGCACAGATACGCAGTATTTT.

This clonotype came up a few times. This chain links TRBV7-8 with TRBJ2-7, with D possibly being TRBD1 (5 bases). The length of the CDR3 is 14 residues. Germline V gene sequence: CDR1 SGHVS, CDR2 FQNEAQ. Trimming took 3 bases from V and 4 from J, leaving 13 bases between them. The CDR3 nucleotides are TGTGCCAGCAGCTTCGTCCAGGGCCCTTACGAGCAGTACTTC. Translation gives CASSFVQGPYEQYF.

In its sample, this clonotype was seen a few times. This chain joins TRBV20-1 and TRBJ2-1, with D possibly TRBD2 on 5 matching bases. The CDR3 runs to 21 residues. The germline V and J ends were trimmed by 6 bases and 4 bases, with 37 bases remaining between them. The germline V gene encodes CDR1 DFQATT and CDR2 SNEGSKA (reference sequence). This CDR3 is CSANPADRVGGIPGPYNEQFF. CDR3 bases: TGCAGTGCGAACCCGGCCGATCGGGTTGGAGGCATACCTGGTCCGTACAATGAGCAGTTCTTC.

This clonotype was recorded a few times. The chain employs TRBV5-1 and TRBJ2-5; 9 bases match TRBD1. The CDR3 is 16 residues long. Trimming at V came to 0 bases and at J to 4 bases, leaving 7 bases not matched to a gene. CDR1 and CDR2 (germline): SGHRS, YFSETQ. The CDR3 bases are TGCGCCAGCAGCTTGGCCCAGACAGGGGGTCGAGAGACCCAGTACTTC. Translating it yields CASSLAQTGGRETQYF.

This clonotype was observed a few times. The chain carries TRBV4-1 and TRBJ1-1; D is unclear. CDR3 length equals 13 residues. V was trimmed by 4 bases and J by 0 bases, leaving 6 bases between them. Germline assignment: CDR1 MGHRA and CDR2 YSYEKL. The CDR3 reads CASSLDMNTEAFF. Written as DNA, the CDR3 is TGCGCCAGCAGCCTTGATATGAACACTGAAGCTTTCTTT.